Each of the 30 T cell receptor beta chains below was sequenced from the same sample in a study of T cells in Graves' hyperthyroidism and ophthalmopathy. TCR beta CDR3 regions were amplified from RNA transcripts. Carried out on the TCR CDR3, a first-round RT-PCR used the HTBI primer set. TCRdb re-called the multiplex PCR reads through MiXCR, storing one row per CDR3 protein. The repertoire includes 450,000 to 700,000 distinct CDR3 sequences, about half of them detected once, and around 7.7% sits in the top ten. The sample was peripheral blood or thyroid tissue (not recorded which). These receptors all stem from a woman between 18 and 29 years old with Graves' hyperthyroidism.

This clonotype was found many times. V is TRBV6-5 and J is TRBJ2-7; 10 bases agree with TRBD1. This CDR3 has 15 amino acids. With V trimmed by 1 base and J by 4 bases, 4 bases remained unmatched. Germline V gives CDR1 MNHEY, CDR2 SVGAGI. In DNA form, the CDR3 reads TGTGCCAGCAGTTACTACCGGGACAGGGGTTACGAGCAGTACTTC. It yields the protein CASSYYRDRGYEQYF.

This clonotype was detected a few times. In nucleotides, the CDR3 is TGTGCCAGCAGCGTCCCGGAGGGCCGCGCAGATACGCAGTATTTT. Amino acids: CASSVPEGRADTQYF. The J gene is TRBJ2-3, the V gene TRBV9; possible D gene TRBD2, 6 bases. Germline loops: CDR1 SGDLS, CDR2 YYNGEE. The CDR3 contains 15 residues. V gave up 2 bases and J gave up 4 bases, with 14 bases separating them. Combining the CDR3 with reference TRBV9 and TRBJ2-3 gives the whole variable domain DSGVTQTPKHLITATGQRVTLRCSPRSGDLSVYWYQQSLDQGLQFLIQYYNGEERAKGNILERFSAQQFPDLHSELNLSSLELGDSALYFCASSVPEGRADTQYFGPGTRLTVL.

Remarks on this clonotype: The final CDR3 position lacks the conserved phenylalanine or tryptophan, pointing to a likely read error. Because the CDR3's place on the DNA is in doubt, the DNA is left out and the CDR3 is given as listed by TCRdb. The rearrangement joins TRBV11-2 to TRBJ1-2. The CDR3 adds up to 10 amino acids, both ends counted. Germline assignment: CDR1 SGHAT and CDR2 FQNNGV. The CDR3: CASSPLGDSS.

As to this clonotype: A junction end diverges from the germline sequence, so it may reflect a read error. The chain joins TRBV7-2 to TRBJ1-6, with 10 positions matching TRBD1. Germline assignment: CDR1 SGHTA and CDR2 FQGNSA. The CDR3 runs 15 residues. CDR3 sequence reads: CASSLAGTGVSPLHF. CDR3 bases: TGTGCCAGCAGCCTAGCCGGGACAGGGGTCTCACCCCTCCACTTT.

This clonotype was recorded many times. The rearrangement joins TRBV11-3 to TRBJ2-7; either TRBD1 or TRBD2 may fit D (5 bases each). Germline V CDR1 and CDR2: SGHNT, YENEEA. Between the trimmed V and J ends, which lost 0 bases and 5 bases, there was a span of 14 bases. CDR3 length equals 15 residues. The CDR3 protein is CASSLEGAGSDEQYF. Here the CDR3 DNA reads TGTGCCAGCAGCTTAGAAGGGGCAGGGAGCGACGAGCAGTACTTC.

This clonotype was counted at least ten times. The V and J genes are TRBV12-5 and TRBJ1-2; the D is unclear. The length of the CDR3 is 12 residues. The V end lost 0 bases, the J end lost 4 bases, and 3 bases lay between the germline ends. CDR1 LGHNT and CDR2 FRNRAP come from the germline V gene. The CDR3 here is CASGLVPYGYTF. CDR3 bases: TGTGCTAGTGGTTTGGTTCCCTATGGCTACACCTTC.

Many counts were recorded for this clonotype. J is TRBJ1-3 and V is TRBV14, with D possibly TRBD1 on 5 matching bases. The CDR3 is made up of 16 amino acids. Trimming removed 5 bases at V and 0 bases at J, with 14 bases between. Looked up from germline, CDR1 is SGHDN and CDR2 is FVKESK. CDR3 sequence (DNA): TGTGCCAGCAGCTCCCAGGGACGGGGCTCTGGAAACACCATATATTTT. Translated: CASSSQGRGSGNTIYF. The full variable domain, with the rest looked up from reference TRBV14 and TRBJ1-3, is EAGVTQFPSHSVIEKGQTVTLRCDPISGHDNLYWYRRVMGKEIKFLLHFVKESKQDESGMPNNRFLAERTGGTYSTLKVQPAELEDSGVYFCASSSQGRGSGNTIYFGEGSWLTVV.

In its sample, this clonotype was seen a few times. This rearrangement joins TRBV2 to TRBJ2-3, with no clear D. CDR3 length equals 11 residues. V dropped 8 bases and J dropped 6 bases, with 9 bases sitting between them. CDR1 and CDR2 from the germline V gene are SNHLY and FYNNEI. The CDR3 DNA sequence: TGTGCCAGCCTGTATAGTGATACGCAGTATTTT. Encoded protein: CASLYSDTQYF.

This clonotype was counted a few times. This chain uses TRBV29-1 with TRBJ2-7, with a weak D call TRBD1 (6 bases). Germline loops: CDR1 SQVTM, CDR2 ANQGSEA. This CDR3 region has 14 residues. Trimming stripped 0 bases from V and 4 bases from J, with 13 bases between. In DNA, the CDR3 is TGCAGCGTTGAAGATCGCAGGGGTGGATACGAGCAGTACTTC. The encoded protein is CSVEDRRGGYEQYF.

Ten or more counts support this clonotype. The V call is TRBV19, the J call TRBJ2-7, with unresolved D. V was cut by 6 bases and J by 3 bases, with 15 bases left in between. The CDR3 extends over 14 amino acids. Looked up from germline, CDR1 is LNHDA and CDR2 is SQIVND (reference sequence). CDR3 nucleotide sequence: TGTGCCAGTAGCCATAGACCCCGCGGCTACGAGCAGTACTTC. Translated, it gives CASSHRPRGYEQYF.

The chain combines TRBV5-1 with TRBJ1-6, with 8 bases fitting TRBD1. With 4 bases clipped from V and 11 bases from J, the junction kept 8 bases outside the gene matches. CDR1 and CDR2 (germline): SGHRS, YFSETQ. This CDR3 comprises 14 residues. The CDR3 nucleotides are TGCGCCAGCAGCCACCTTGACAGGGGTACACCCCTCCACTTT. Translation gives CASSHLDRGTPLHF.

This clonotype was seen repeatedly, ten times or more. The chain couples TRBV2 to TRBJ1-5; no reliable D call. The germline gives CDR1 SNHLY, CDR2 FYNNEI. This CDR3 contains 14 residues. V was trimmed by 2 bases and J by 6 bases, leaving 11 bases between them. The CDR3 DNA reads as TGTGCCAGCAGTGAATCCGGGTCCGGTCAGCCCCAGCATTTT. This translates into CASSESGSGQPQHF. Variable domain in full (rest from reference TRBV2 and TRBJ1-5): EPEVTQTPSHQVTQMGQEVILRCVPISNHLYFYWYRQILGQKVEFLVSFYNNEISEKSEIFDDQFSVERPDGSNFTLKIRSTKLEDSAMYFCASSESGSGQPQHFGDGTRLSIL.

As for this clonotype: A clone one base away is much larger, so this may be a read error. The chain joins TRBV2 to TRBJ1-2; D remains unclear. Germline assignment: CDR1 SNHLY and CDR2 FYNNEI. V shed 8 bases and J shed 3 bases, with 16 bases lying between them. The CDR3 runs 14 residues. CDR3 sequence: CASSVAGVDYGYTF. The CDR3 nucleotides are TGTGCCAGCTCAGTGGCGGGTGTCGACTATGGCTACACCTTC. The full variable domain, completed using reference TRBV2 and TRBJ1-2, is EPEVTQTPSHQVTQMGQEVILRCVPISNHLYFYWYRQILGQKVEFLVSFYNNEISEKSEIFDDQFSVERPDGSNFTLKIRSTKLEDSAMYFCASSVAGVDYGYTFGSGTRLTVV.

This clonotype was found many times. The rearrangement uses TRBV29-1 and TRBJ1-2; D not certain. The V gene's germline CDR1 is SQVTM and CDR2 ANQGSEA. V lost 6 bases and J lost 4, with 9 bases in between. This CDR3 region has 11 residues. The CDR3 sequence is CSVHLLYGYTF. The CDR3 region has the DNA TGCAGCGTCCACTTACTCTATGGCTACACCTTC.

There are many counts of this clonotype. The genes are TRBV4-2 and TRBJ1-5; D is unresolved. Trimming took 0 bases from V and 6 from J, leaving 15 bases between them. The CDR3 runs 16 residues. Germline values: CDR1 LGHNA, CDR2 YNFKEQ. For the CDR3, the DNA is TGTGCCAGCAGCCAAGACGGGTTGCAAGGCGGTCAGCCCCAGCATTTT. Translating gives CASSQDGLQGGQPQHF.

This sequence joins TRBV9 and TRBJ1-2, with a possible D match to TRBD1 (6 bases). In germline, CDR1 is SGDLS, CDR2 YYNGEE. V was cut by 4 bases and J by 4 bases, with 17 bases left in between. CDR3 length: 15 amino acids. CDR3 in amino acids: CASSLAPDRSYGYTF. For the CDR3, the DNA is TGTGCCAGCAGCCTCGCCCCCGACAGGAGCTATGGCTACACCTTC.

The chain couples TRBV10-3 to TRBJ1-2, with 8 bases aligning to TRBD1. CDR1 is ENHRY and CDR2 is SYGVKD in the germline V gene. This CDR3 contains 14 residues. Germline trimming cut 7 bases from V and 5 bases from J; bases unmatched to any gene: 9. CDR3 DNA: TGTGCCATCACCGGACAGGGAGACACTTATGGCTACACCTTC. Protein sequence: CAITGQGDTYGYTF.

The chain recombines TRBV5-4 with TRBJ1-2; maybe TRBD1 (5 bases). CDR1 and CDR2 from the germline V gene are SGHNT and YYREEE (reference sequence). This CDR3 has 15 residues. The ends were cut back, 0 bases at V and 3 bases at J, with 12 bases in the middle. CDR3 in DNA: TGTGCCAGCAGCTTGGGGGGCCCGGAGGACTATGGCTACACCTTC. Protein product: CASSLGGPEDYGYTF. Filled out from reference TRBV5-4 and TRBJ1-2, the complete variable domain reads ETGVTQSPTHLIKTRGQQVTLRCSSQSGHNTVSWYQQALGQGPQFIFQYYREEENGRGNFPPRFSGLQFPNYSSELNVNALELDDSALYLCASSLGGPEDYGYTFGSGTRLTVV.

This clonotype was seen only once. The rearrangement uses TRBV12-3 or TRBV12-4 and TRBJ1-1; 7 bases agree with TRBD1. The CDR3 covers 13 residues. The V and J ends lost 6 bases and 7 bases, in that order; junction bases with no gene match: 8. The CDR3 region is CASRPGQAIEAFF. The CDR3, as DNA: TGTGCCAGCAGACCCGGACAGGCGATTGAAGCTTTCTTT.

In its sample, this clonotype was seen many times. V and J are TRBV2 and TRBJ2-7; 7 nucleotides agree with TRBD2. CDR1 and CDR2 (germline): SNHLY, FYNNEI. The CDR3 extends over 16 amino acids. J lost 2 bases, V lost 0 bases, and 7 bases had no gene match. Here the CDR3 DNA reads TGTGCCAGCAGTGAAGCGCGGCCTAGCGGCACCTACGAGCAGTACTTC. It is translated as CASSEARPSGTYEQYF.

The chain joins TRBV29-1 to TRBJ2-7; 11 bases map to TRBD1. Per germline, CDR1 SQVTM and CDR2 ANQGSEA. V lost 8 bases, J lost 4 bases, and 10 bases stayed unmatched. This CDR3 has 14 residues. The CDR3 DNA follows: TGCAGCCAAGATAGGACAGGGGGCAAGTACGAGCAGTACTTC. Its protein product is CSQDRTGGKYEQYF.

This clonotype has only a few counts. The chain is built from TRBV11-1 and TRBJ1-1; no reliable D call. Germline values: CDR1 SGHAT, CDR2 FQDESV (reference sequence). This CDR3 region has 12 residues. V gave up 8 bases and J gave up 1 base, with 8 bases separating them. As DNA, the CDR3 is TGTGCCAGCTTAGGACCGAACACTGAAGCTTTCTTT. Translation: CASLGPNTEAFF.

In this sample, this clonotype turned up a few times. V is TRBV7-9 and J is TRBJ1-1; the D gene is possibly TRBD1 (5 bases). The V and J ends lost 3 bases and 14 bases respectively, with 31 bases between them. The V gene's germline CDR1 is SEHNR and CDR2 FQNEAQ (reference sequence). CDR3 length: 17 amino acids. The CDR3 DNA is TGTGCCAGCAGCTTTCGTGGGGGACGACTAGCGAACGATGAGCAGTTCTTT. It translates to CASSFRGGRLANDEQFF.

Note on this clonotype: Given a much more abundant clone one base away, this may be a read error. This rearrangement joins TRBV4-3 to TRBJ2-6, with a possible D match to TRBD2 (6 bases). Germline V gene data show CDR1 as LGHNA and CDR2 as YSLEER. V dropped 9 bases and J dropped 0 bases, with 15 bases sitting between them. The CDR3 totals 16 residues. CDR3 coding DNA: TGCGCCAGTGGCGGGGAGTTGGGCTCTGGGGCCAACGTCCTGACTTTC. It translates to CASGGELGSGANVLTF.

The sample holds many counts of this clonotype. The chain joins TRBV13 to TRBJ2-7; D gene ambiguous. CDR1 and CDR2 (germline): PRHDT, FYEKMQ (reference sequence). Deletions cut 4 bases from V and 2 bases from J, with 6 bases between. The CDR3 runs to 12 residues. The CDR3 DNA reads TGTGCCAGCAGCTACCGCCCCTACGAGCAGTACTTC. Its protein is CASSYRPYEQYF.

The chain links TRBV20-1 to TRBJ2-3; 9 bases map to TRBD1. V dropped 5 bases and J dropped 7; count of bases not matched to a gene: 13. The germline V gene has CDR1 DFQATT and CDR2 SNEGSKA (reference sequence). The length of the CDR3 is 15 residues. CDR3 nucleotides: TGCAGTGCTTCCCCGGGACAGGGTCGCTTGAATACGCAGTATTTT. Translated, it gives CSASPGQGRLNTQYF.

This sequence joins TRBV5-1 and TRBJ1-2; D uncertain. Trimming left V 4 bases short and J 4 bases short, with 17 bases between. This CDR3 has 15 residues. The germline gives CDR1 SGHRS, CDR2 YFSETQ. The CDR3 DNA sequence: TGCGCCAGCAGCGGCGGGAGTAGGCGCGGCTATGGCTACACCTTC. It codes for CASSGGSRRGYGYTF.

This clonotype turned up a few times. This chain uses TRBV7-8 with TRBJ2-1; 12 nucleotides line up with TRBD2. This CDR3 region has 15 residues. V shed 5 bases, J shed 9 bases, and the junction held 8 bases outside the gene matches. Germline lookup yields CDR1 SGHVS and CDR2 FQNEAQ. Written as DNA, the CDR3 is TGTGCCAGCAGCCAACGGACTAGCGGGACGGGTGAGCAGTTCTTC. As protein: CASSQRTSGTGEQFF.

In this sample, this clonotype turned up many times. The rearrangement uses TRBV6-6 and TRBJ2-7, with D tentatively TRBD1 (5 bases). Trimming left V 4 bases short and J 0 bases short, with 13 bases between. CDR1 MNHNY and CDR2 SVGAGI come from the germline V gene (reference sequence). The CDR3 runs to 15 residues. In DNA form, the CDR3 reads TGTGCCAGCAGTTTTGACAGTAGCAGCTCCTACGAGCAGTACTTC. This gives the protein CASSFDSSSSYEQYF.

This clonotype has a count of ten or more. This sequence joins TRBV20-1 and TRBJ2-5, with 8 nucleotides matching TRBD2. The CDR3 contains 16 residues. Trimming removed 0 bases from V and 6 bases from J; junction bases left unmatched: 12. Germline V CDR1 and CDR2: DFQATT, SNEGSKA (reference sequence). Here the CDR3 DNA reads TGCAGTGCTAGAGATGTTGGACCGGGAGGGCCTCAGACCCAGTACTTC. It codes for CSARDVGPGGPQTQYF.